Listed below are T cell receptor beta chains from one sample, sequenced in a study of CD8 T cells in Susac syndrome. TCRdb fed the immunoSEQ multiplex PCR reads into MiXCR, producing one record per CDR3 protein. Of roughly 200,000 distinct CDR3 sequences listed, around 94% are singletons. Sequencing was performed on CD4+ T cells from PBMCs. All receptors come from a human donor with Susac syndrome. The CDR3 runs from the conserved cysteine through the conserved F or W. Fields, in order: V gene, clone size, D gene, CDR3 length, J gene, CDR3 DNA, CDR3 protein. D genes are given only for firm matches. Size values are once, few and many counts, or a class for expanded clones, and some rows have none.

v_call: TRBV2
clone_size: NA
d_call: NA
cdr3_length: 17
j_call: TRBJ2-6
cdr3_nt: TGTGCCAGCAGTGAACTGGCAGCCCCCTCTGGGGCCAACGTCCTGACTTTC
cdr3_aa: CASSELAAPSGANVLTF

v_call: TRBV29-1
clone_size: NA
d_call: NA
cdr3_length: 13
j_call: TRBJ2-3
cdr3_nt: TGCAGCGCAGAAGGAACAGGCACAGATACGCAGTATTTT
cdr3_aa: CSAEGTGTDTQYF

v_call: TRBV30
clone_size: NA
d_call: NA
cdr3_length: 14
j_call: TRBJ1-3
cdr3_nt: TGTGCCTGGAGCGAAGGGGTTCAGGGAAACACCATATATTTT
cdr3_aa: CAWSEGVQGNTIYF

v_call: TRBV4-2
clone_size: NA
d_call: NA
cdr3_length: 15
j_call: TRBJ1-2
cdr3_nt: TGTGCCAGCAGCCAAGATAGGCAGGTTAACTATGGCTACACCTTC
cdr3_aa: CASSQDRQVNYGYTF

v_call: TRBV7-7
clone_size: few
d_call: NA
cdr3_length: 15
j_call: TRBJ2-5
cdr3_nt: TGTGCTAGCAGCTTAATTCCTGGACCCCAGGAGACCCAGTACTTC
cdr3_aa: CASSLIPGPQETQYF

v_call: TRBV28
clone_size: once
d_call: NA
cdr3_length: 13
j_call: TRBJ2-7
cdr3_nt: TGTGCCAGCAGACGACACCCGGACGGCGAGCAGTACTTC
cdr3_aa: CASRRHPDGEQYF

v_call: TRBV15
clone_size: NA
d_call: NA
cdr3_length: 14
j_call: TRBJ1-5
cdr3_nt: TGTGCCACCAAGAACTCGATGGGGGGTCAGCCCCAGCATTTT
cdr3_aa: CATKNSMGGQPQHF

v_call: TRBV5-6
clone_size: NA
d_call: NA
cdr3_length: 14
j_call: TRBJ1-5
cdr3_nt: TGTGCCAGCAGCTCCGTACAGAGCAATCAGCCCCAGCATTTT
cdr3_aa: CASSSVQSNQPQHF

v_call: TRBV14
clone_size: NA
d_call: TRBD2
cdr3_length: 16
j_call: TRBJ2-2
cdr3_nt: TGTGCCAGCAGCCCCCGAGGGACTAGAGGTACCGGGGAGCTGTTTTTT
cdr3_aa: CASSPRGTRGTGELFF

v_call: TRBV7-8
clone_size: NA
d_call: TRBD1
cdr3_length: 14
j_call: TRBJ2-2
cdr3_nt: TGTGCCAGCAGCTCGACAGGGTTTACCGGGGAGCTGTTTTTT
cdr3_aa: CASSSTGFTGELFF

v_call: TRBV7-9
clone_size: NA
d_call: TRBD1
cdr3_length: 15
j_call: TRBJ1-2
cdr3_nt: TGTGCCAGCAGACCACAGGGGCCTGAATACTATGGCTACACCTTC
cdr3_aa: CASRPQGPEYYGYTF

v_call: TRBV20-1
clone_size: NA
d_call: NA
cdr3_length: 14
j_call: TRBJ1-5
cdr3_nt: TGCAGTGCTAGAGGAGGGCAGGCCAATGGGCCCCAGCATTTT
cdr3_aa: CSARGGQANGPQHF

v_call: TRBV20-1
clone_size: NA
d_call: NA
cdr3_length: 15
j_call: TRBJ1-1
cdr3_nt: TGCAGTGCTAGAGAGGCGGGCAGGGAGGACACTGAAGCTTTCTTT
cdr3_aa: CSAREAGREDTEAFF

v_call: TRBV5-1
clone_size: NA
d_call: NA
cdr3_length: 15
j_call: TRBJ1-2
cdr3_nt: TGCGCCAGCAGCCTGGGTGTCGGGGGGAACTATGGCTACACCTTC
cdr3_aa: CASSLGVGGNYGYTF

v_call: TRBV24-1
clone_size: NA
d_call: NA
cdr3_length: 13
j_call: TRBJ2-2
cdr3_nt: TGTGCCACCAGTGATGGTAACACCGGGGAGCTGTTTTTT
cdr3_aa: CATSDGNTGELFF

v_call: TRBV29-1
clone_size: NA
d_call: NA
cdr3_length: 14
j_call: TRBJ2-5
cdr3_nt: TGCAGCGTTGAAAGTGGGGCCCGAGAAGAGACCCAGTACTTC
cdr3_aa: CSVESGAREETQYF

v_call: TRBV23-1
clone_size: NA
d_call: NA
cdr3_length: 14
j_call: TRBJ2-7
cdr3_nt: TGCGCCAGCAGTATAGGCCACCGAGACTACGAGCAGTACTTC
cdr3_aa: CASSIGHRDYEQYF

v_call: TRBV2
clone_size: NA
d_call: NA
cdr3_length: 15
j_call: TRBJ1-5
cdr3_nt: TGTGCCAGCGGAGCAGACAGGTATAGCAATCAGCCCCAGCATTTT
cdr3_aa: CASGADRYSNQPQHF

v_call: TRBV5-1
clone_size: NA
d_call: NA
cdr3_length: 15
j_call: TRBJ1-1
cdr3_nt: TGCGCCAGCAGCTTGGTGGGGGACATGAACACTGAAGCTTTCTTT
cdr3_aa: CASSLVGDMNTEAFF

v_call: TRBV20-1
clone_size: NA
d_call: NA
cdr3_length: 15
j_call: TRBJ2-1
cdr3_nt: TGCAGTGCTAGAGAGGCGGGGAGCTCCTACAATGAGCAGTTCTTC
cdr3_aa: CSAREAGSSYNEQFF

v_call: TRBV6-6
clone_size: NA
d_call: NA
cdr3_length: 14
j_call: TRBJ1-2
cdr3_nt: TGTGCCAGCGCATACCGGGACCTAAACTATGGCTACACCTTC
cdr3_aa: CASAYRDLNYGYTF

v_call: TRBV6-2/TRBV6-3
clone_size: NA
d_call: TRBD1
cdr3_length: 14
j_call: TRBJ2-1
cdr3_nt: TGTGCCAGCAGCCACAGGGGCCCCTACAATGAGCAGTTCTTC
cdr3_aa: CASSHRGPYNEQFF